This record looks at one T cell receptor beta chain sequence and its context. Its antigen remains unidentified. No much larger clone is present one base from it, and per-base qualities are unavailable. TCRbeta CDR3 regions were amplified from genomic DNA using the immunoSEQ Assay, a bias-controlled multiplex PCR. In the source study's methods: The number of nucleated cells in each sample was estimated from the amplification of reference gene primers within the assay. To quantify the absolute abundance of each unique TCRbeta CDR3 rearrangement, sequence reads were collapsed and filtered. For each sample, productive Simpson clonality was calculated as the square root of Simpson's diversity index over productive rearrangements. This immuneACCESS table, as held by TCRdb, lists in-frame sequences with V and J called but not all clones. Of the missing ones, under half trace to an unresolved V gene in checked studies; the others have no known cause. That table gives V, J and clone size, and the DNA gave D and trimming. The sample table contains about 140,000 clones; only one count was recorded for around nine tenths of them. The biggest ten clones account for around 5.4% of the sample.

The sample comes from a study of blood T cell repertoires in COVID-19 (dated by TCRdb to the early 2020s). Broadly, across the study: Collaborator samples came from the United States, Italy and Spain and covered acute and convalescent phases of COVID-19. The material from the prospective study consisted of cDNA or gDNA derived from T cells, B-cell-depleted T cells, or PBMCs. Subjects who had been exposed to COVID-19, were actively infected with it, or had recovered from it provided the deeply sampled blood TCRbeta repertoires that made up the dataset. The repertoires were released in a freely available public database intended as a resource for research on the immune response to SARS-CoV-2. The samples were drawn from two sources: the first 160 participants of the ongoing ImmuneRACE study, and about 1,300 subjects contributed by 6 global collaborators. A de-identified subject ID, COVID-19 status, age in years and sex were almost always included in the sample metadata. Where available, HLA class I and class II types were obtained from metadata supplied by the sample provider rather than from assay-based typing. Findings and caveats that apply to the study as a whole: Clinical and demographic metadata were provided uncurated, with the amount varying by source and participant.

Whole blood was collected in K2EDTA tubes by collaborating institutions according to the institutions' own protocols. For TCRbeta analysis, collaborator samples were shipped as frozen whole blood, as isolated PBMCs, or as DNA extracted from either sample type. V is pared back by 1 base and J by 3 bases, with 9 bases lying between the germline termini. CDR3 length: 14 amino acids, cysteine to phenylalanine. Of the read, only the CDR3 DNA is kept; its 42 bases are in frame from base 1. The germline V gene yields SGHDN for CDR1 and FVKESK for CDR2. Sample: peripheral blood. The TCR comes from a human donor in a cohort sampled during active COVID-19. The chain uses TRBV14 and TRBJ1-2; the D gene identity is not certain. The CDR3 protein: CASSQARGYYGYTF. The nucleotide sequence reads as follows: TGTGCCAGCAGCCAAGCAAGAGGGTACTATGGCTACACCTTC.